This TCR beta chain came from a study of OX40 agonist ivuxolimab in advanced cancers. The study, taken as a whole, reports: Also present in some nonresponders was a low level of normalized T-cell clonal expansion.

CDR1 is LNHDA, CDR2 SQIVND, per germline (reference sequence). The V and J ends lost 5 bases and 6 bases, in that order; junction bases with no gene match: 15. The CDR3 covers 16 residues. Comment on this clone: Its antigen is not identified.

This table comes from immunoSEQ multiplex PCR, and its TCRdb copy is limited to in-frame clones, with some not included. The sample has 55,000 to 65,000 clones; 80% to 95% are singletons. The V call is TRBV19, the J call TRBJ2-5; 7 positions match TRBD2. The starting material was CD4+ or CD8+ T cells sorted from blood, obtained in a trial of the OX40 agonist ivuxolimab. The source of this sequence is an adult with an advanced solid tumor such as melanoma, head and neck, liver or kidney cancer. DNA of the CDR3: TGTGCCAGTAGTTTTGGAGGTGCGGGAGATCAGAAGACCCAGTACTTC. It specifies CASSFGGAGDQKTQYF.